The 31 T cell receptor beta chains in this list originate from one sample, sequenced in a study of cytomegalovirus exposure and HLA in healthy donors. Vbeta (60) and Jbeta (13) primers were used in the PCR. Sequenced by immunoSEQ multiplex PCR; TCRdb stores in-frame clones only, minus some. This table has 200,000 to 250,000 clones, approximately 80% appearing once. Sequencing was carried out using PBMCs. These TCRs come from a man in his fifties in good health and CMV-seronegative.

V and J are TRBV5-1 and TRBJ2-7; the D is unclear. Germline V gene lookup returns CDR1 SGHRS and CDR2 YFSETQ. Trimming pared 4 bases from V and 3 bases from J, leaving 8 bases between. This CDR3 has 12 amino acids. Here the CDR3 reads CASSTPSYEQYF. CDR3 bases: TGCGCCAGCAGCACACCTAGCTACGAGCAGTACTTC.

The J gene is TRBJ1-4, the V gene TRBV19; 8 bases line up with TRBD1. There are 14 residues in the CDR3. Germline V CDR1 and CDR2: LNHDA, SQIVND (reference sequence). J gave up 4 bases and V 6 bases, and 4 bases lay outside the gene matches. CDR3 DNA sequence: TGTGCCAGTAGGAAGACAGGGGATAATGAAAAACTGTTTTTT. It codes for CASRKTGDNEKLFF.

This clone was found a few times. The chain is built from TRBV5-6 and TRBJ2-2; the D is unclear. Germline V lookup: CDR1 SGHDT, CDR2 YYEEEE. This CDR3 has 13 residues. Trimming removed 4 bases from V and 4 bases from J, with 8 bases in between. The CDR3 is CASSPTPTGELFF. The CDR3 bases are TGTGCCAGCAGCCCAACTCCCACCGGGGAGCTGTTTTTT.

This sequence joins TRBV6-5 and TRBJ2-7; 7 bases align to TRBD2. This CDR3 is built from 15 residues. V lost 8 bases and J lost 0; bases outside the gene matches: 10. The germline V gene has CDR1 MNHEY and CDR2 SVGAGI. DNA for the CDR3: TGTGCCAGCTTCCCCGGGGCTAGCGGCTCCTACGAGCAGTACTTC. Its translation: CASFPGASGSYEQYF.

The gene calls are TRBV4-2 and TRBJ2-5, with TRBD1 matching over 9 bases. The J call may be mistaken, given a closer DNA end match to TRBJ2-7. CDR1 LGHNA and CDR2 YNFKEQ come from the germline V gene. CDR3 length equals 18 residues. The CDR3 region is CASSQDVGQGTLSYEQYF. DNA for the CDR3: TGTGCCAGCAGCCAAGATGTCGGACAGGGGACCCTCTCCTACGAGCAGTACTTC.

The rearrangement joins TRBV19 to TRBJ2-3; 7 bases fit TRBD2. J was trimmed by 4 bases and V by 8 bases; bases with no gene match: 9. This CDR3 has 14 amino acids. The germline CDR1 and CDR2 sequences are LNHDA and SQIVND (reference sequence). CDR3: CASVGGSAADTQYF. The CDR3 DNA is TGTGCCAGTGTGGGGGGGTCTGCGGCAGATACGCAGTATTTT.

V usage is TRBV30 and J usage is TRBJ2-2; D gene ambiguous. Looked up from germline, CDR1 is GTSNPN and CDR2 is SVGIG (reference sequence). This CDR3 region has 14 residues. Trimming left V 0 bases short and J 1 base short, with 6 bases between. CDR3 in DNA: TGTGCCTGGAGTGTCTACAGGAACACCGGGGAGCTGTTTTTT. It encodes CAWSVYRNTGELFF.

This chain joins TRBV28 and TRBJ2-3; 9 positions agree with TRBD1. J gave up 3 bases and V 6 bases, and 10 bases lay outside the gene matches. CDR1 is MDHEN, CDR2 SYDVKM, per germline. The CDR3 spans 16 residues. The CDR3 coding sequence is TGTGCCAGCAGCTTACCGGGACAGGGTTTAACAGATACGCAGTATTTT. Translated, it gives CASSLPGQGLTDTQYF.

The chain carries TRBV29-1 and TRBJ1-1, with D unclear. There are 9 residues in the CDR3. Trimming took 6 bases from V and 5 from J, leaving 4 bases between them. Germline V gene sequence: CDR1 SQVTM, CDR2 ANQGSEA. CDR3 nucleotides: TGCAGCGTCGGGACTGAAGCTTTCTTT. This gives the protein CSVGTEAFF.

V usage is TRBV2 and J usage is TRBJ2-7; 9 positions agree with TRBD1. The CDR3 runs to 15 residues. The V gene's germline CDR1 is SNHLY and CDR2 FYNNEI. V shed 5 bases, J shed 6 bases, and the junction held 11 bases outside the gene matches. CDR3 coding DNA: TGTGCCAGCAGTCAGGGGGGGACAGGGTTCCCCGAGCAGTACTTC. Translated, it gives CASSQGGTGFPEQYF.

V gene TRBV19 combines with J gene TRBJ2-7; D might be TRBD2 (5 bases). The V end lost 5 bases, the J end lost 4 bases, and 18 bases lay between the germline ends. The CDR3 sequence is 15 residues long. Germline CDR1 reads LNHDA; CDR2 reads SQIVND (reference sequence). CDR3 sequence reads: CASSPWAGDVYEQYF. As DNA, the CDR3 is TGTGCCAGTAGTCCCTGGGCGGGCGACGTTTACGAGCAGTACTTC.

The J gene is TRBJ2-7, the V gene TRBV7-8, with 7 bases fitting TRBD2. Germline V gene lookup returns CDR1 SGHVS and CDR2 FQNEAQ. V lost 5 bases, J lost 3 bases, and 10 bases stayed unmatched. This CDR3 is built from 15 residues. The CDR3 sequence: CASSPRELASYEQYF. The CDR3 DNA reads as TGTGCCAGCAGCCCAAGAGAACTAGCGAGCTACGAGCAGTACTTC.

V gene TRBV7-2 combines with J gene TRBJ2-1, with 8 bases that match TRBD1. CDR1 and CDR2 (germline): SGHTA, FQGNSA. The CDR3 sequence is 15 residues long. The J segment lost 6 bases and the V segment lost 2 bases, leaving 6 bases of the junction unmatched. The DNA of the CDR3 is TGTGCCAGCAGCTTACGACAGGGGCTAGGCAATGAGCAGTTCTTC. The encoded protein is CASSLRQGLGNEQFF.

The chain employs TRBV9 and TRBJ2-3; D may be TRBD2 (5 bases). The germline V gene has CDR1 SGDLS and CDR2 YYNGEE. The CDR3 contains 15 residues. V lost 0 bases to trimming and J lost 2 bases, with 10 bases between them. CDR3 sequence reads: CASSVEGSPTDTQYF. CDR3 nucleotides: TGTGCCAGCAGCGTAGAAGGGAGTCCCACAGATACGCAGTATTTT.

CDR3 loop: CASSRPSGRDTGELFF. The CDR3 region has the DNA TGCGCCAGCAGCCGCCCTAGCGGGAGGGACACCGGGGAGCTGTTTTTT. V is TRBV5-1 and J is TRBJ2-2; TRBD2 agrees at 12 bases. Trimming removed 4 bases from V and 3 bases from J; junction bases left unmatched: 4. This CDR3 spans 16 amino acids. Germline V gene lookup returns CDR1 SGHRS and CDR2 YFSETQ.

The V and J genes are TRBV9 and TRBJ2-7, with 13 bases matching TRBD2. J lost 2 bases, V lost 3 bases, and 5 bases had no gene match. This CDR3 has 16 amino acids. The germline V gene has CDR1 SGDLS and CDR2 YYNGEE. CDR3 coding DNA: TGTGCCAGCAGCGCCGGACTAGCGGGAGCACCCTACGAGCAGTACTTC. Protein product: CASSAGLAGAPYEQYF. The variable domain in full, completed from reference TRBV9 and TRBJ2-7, reads DSGVTQTPKHLITATGQRVTLRCSPRSGDLSVYWYQQSLDQGLQFLIQYYNGEERAKGNILERFSAQQFPDLHSELNLSSLELGDSALYFCASSAGLAGAPYEQYFGPGTRLTVT.

The gene calls are TRBV5-1 and TRBJ2-6; weak D call: TRBD2 (5 bases). V lost 9 bases and J 10 bases, leaving 17 bases between the germline ends. The CDR3 has 13 residues. The germline CDR1 and CDR2 sequences are SGHRS and YFSETQ. The chain's CDR3 is CATRDQAVNVLTF. CDR3 sequence (DNA): TGCGCCACCCGGGATCAAGCGGTTAACGTCCTGACTTTC.

The chain has TRBV5-1 and TRBJ1-2; TRBD1 matches at 8 bases. Germline V CDR1 and CDR2: SGHRS, YFSETQ. V lost 4 bases and J lost 6; bases outside the gene matches: 5. The CDR3 has 13 residues. CDR3: CASSPDRADGYTF. Written as DNA, the CDR3 is TGCGCCAGCAGCCCGGACAGGGCCGATGGCTACACCTTC.

The rearrangement joins TRBV5-1 to TRBJ2-5; 8 positions agree with TRBD1. Germline V gene sequence: CDR1 SGHRS, CDR2 YFSETQ. V gave up 4 bases and J gave up 4 bases; unmatched junction bases: 9. This CDR3 comprises 15 residues. This chain's CDR3 is CASSIFGQGGETQYF. CDR3 nucleotides: TGCGCCAGCAGCATATTCGGACAGGGTGGAGAGACCCAGTACTTC. Using reference TRBV5-1 and TRBJ2-5 for the parts outside the CDR3, the full variable domain is KAGVTQTPRYLIKTRGQQVTLSCSPISGHRSVSWYQQTPGQGLQFLFEYFSETQRNKGNFPGRFSGRQFSNSRSEMNVSTLELGDSALYLCASSIFGQGGETQYFGPGTRLLVL.

The chain recombines TRBV5-6 with TRBJ2-7; 7 bases fit TRBD1. This CDR3 spans 14 amino acids. Germline V CDR1 and CDR2: SGHDT, YYEEEE. V shed 3 bases and J 0 bases; nucleotides not matched to a gene: 3. As DNA, the CDR3 is TGTGCCAGCAGCTGGGACAGAAACTCCTACGAGCAGTACTTC. This translates into CASSWDRNSYEQYF.

In its sample, this clone was seen once. The chain has TRBV5-1 and TRBJ1-1; D is unclear. V lost 5 bases and J lost 0, with 8 bases in between. Germline V CDR1 and CDR2: SGHRS, YFSETQ. The CDR3 sequence is 13 residues long. The CDR3 bases are TGCGCCAGCAGGATGGCCCTGAACACTGAAGCTTTCTTT. This encodes CASRMALNTEAFF.

The rearrangement links TRBV25-1 to TRBJ2-7; D gene ambiguous. The CDR3 runs to 15 residues. V was pared by 1 base and J by 0 bases, with 10 bases between. Germline V gene data show CDR1 as MGHDK and CDR2 as SYGVNS. The CDR3 sequence: CASSESDNLSYEQYF. CDR3 nucleotides: TGTGCCAGCAGTGAATCAGACAACCTCTCCTACGAGCAGTACTTC.

This clone has just one count. The V gene is TRBV29-1, the J gene TRBJ2-1; 7 nucleotides align to TRBD2. Germline loops: CDR1 SQVTM, CDR2 ANQGSEA. Trimming cost V 3 bases and J 6 bases; bases outside gene matches: 8. The CDR3 runs to 14 residues. The CDR3 protein is CSVDDGLVLNEQFF. The CDR3 bases are TGCAGCGTTGACGATGGACTAGTGCTCAATGAGCAGTTCTTC.

The rearrangement links TRBV4-1 to TRBJ2-7, with 9 bases identical to TRBD1. In germline, CDR1 is MGHRA, CDR2 YSYEKL. This CDR3 spans 16 amino acids. With V trimmed by 3 bases and J by 0 bases, 6 bases remained unmatched. CDR3 protein: CASSHPPDRGSYEQYF. The CDR3 DNA sequence: TGCGCCAGCAGCCACCCCCCGGACAGGGGCTCCTACGAGCAGTACTTC.

The V and J genes are TRBV28 and TRBJ2-7; 9 nucleotides match TRBD1. This CDR3 contains 15 residues. CDR1 and CDR2 from the germline V gene are MDHEN and SYDVKM. V was pared by 6 bases and J by 0 bases, with 6 bases of the junction left unmatched. The CDR3 DNA is TGTGCCAGCAGCCCCCGGGACAGGGTCTCCTACGAGCAGTACTTC. Translating it yields CASSPRDRVSYEQYF.

This chain connects TRBV5-4 to TRBJ2-3; 8 bases align to TRBD2. This CDR3 has 16 amino acids. With 1 base clipped from V and 6 bases from J, the junction kept 10 bases outside the gene matches. Germline V gene data show CDR1 as SGHNT and CDR2 as YYREEE (reference sequence). CDR3 residues: CASSLRSGGRADTQYF. CDR3 nucleotides: TGTGCCAGCAGCTTGAGATCGGGAGGGCGGGCGGATACGCAGTATTTT.

Points on this clone: At one end, the junction sequence differs from germline, possibly due to a read error. This chain links TRBV27 with TRBJ2-1, with a tentative D call TRBD1 (6 bases). The length of the CDR3 is 14 residues. Germline assignment: CDR1 MNHEY and CDR2 SMNVEV (reference sequence). The CDR3 DNA reads TGTGCCACCAGTAAGGGGGAGATCAACAATGAGCAGTTCTTC. It codes for CATSKGEINNEQFF.

V usage is TRBV6-5 and J usage is TRBJ2-5; D is perhaps TRBD1 (6 bases). CDR1 MNHEY and CDR2 SVGAGI come from the germline V gene. Deletions cut 4 bases from V and 3 bases from J, with 15 bases between. CDR3 length equals 15 residues. CDR3 nucleotides: TGTGCCAGCAGTTTTACCGGGACACCTGAAGAGACCCAGTACTTC. This sequence encodes CASSFTGTPEETQYF.

This clone has more than one count but fewer than ten. As DNA, the CDR3 is TGTGCCAGCTCCCGACAGGGGCTCACCACCCGGTTTAATGAAAAACTGTTTTTT. Translation: CASSRQGLTTRFNEKLFF. The chain carries TRBV18 and TRBJ1-4; 8 nucleotides line up with TRBD1. J was trimmed by 4 bases and V by 6 bases; bases with no gene match: 16. Germline CDR1 is KGHSH and CDR2 is LQKENI. The CDR3 loop spans 18 amino acids.

The rearrangement links TRBV28 to TRBJ2-7, with D perhaps TRBD2 (6 bases). The germline V gene has CDR1 MDHEN and CDR2 SYDVKM. Trimming left V 7 bases short and J 7 bases short, with 23 bases between. The CDR3 covers 15 residues. CDR3 amino acids: CASTTPLYGSREQYF. In nucleotides, the CDR3 is TGTGCCAGCACCACTCCATTATACGGGAGCAGAGAGCAGTACTTC.

This chain uses TRBV25-1 with TRBJ1-1, with 7 bases identical to TRBD1. The CDR3 runs 15 residues. The junction had 3 bases not matched to a gene; V was cut back by 1 base and J by 1 base. CDR1 is MGHDK, CDR2 SYGVNS, per germline. The CDR3 protein is CASSEFGTANTEAFF. The CDR3 DNA is TGTGCCAGCAGTGAATTCGGGACAGCGAACACTGAAGCTTTCTTT.